The 32 T cell receptor beta chains below all came from one sample that was sequenced in a study of T cells in Graves' hyperthyroidism and ophthalmopathy. There were TCR beta CDR3 regions amplified from RNA transcripts. The HTBI primer set served for first-round RT-PCR of the TCR CDR3. MiXCR, applied by TCRdb to the multiplex PCR reads, yields one record per CDR3 protein. The table records about 350,000 distinct CDR3 sequences, about 14% of them present only once. The sample was blood. The receptors were sampled from a woman aged 25 to 39 with Graves' hyperthyroidism.

This clonotype occurred many times. The J gene is TRBJ1-6, the V gene TRBV20-1; TRBD1 matches 12 bases. CDR1 DFQATT and CDR2 SNEGSKA come from the germline V gene (reference sequence). Trimming took 3 bases from V and 5 from J; bases not matched to a gene: 8. The CDR3 sequence is 17 residues long. The CDR3, as DNA: TGCAGTGCTAGCTCACAGGGACAGGGGGCAGATAATTCACCCCTCCACTTT. Translation: CSASSQGQGADNSPLHF.

The table lists this clonotype with a few counts. This rearrangement joins TRBV3-1 to TRBJ2-7; 10 nucleotides line up with TRBD2. J lost 6 bases, V lost 4 bases, and 9 bases had no gene match. The CDR3 is 15 amino acids. CDR1 is LGHDT and CDR2 is YNNKEL in the germline V gene (reference sequence). CDR3: CASSPLAGEGAEQYF. DNA for the CDR3: TGTGCCAGCAGCCCGCTAGCGGGAGAAGGGGCCGAGCAGTACTTC.

J is TRBJ2-6 and V is TRBV20-1; no clear D. The germline V gene has CDR1 DFQATT and CDR2 SNEGSKA (reference sequence). CDR3 size: 12 residues. V lost 7 bases and J lost 2, with 6 bases in between. This CDR3 reads CSGRPGANVLTF. CDR3 bases: TGCAGTGGCCGGCCTGGGGCCAACGTCCTGACTTTC.

This clonotype was observed a few times. The chain recombines TRBV30 with TRBJ2-1; weak D call: TRBD1 (6 bases). Trimming cost V 2 bases and J 10 bases, with 21 bases left between them. This CDR3 is built from 15 residues. CDR1 is GTSNPN, CDR2 SVGIG, per germline (reference sequence). CDR3 amino acids: CAWSTEPTGSGEQFF. The DNA for the CDR3 is TGTGCCTGGAGTACCGAACCTACAGGGTCTGGAGAGCAGTTCTTC.

J is TRBJ1-4 and V is TRBV27; D gene unclear. The CDR3 sequence is 15 residues long. The germline V gene encodes CDR1 MNHEY and CDR2 SMNVEV (reference sequence). Trimming removed 5 bases from V and 7 bases from J, with 17 bases in between. The CDR3 DNA is TGTGCCAGCAGTGGGGTGCCGGGCCTGGGTGAAAAACTGTTTTTT. Protein: CASSGVPGLGEKLFF.

This clonotype was counted many times. Here the CDR3 DNA reads TGTGCCAGCAGCTTAGATTCACCCCTCCACTTT. Encoded protein: CASSLDSPLHF. V gene TRBV7-2 combines with J gene TRBJ1-6; D is unresolved. This CDR3 is 11 amino acids long. The V gene's germline CDR1 is SGHTA and CDR2 FQGNSA. Trimming cost V 1 base and J 8 bases, with 0 bases left between them. The full variable domain, with the rest looked up from reference TRBV7-2 and TRBJ1-6, is GAGVSQSPSNKVTEKGKDVELRCDPISGHTALYWYRQSLGQGLEFLIYFQGNSAPDKSGLPSDRFSAERTGGSVSTLTIQRTQQEDSAVYLCASSLDSPLHFGNGTRLTVT.

The V call is TRBV6-1, the J call TRBJ2-7; 7 bases align to TRBD1. Losses at the gene ends were 5 bases for V and 5 bases for J; bases not matched to a gene: 9. The CDR3 loop spans 14 amino acids. The V gene's germline CDR1 is MNHNS and CDR2 SASEGT. The CDR3 loop is CASSRLQGINEQYF. In DNA, the CDR3 is TGTGCCAGCAGTCGCTTACAGGGGATCAACGAGCAGTACTTC.

This clonotype has a handful of counts. The chain recombines TRBV15 with TRBJ2-7; 13 nucleotides match TRBD2. The trim removed 2 bases at V and 5 bases at J, leaving 6 bases unmatched. CDR1 and CDR2 (germline): LNHNV, YYDKDF (reference sequence). CDR3 size: 16 residues. The CDR3 DNA reads TGTGCCACCAGCAGACCCTCCGGGACTAGCGGGAACGAGCAGTACTTC. Its translation is CATSRPSGTSGNEQYF.

The chain links TRBV7-2 to TRBJ2-7; 9 positions match TRBD2. CDR1 and CDR2 from the germline V gene are SGHTA and FQGNSA. This CDR3 contains 13 residues. Trimming cost V 3 bases and J 6 bases; bases outside gene matches: 3. CDR3 loop: CASSLLAGSEQYF. CDR3 nucleotides: TGTGCCAGCAGCTTGCTAGCGGGAAGCGAGCAGTACTTC. Full variable domain (missing parts from reference TRBV7-2 and TRBJ2-7): GAGVSQSPSNKVTEKGKDVELRCDPISGHTALYWYRQSLGQGLEFLIYFQGNSAPDKSGLPSDRFSAERTGGSVSTLTIQRTQQEDSAVYLCASSLLAGSEQYFGPGTRLTVT.

V and J are TRBV6-1 and TRBJ2-7; D is tentatively TRBD1 or TRBD2 (5 bases each). This CDR3 region has 14 residues. Trimming removed 6 bases from V and 7 bases from J, with 19 bases in between. Per germline, CDR1 MNHNS and CDR2 SASEGT. CDR3 coding DNA: TGTGCCAGCAGACCGGGCTGGGGGTATAGGGAGCAGTACTTC. As protein: CASRPGWGYREQYF.

V and J are TRBV20-1 and TRBJ2-3, with D perhaps TRBD2 (6 bases). CDR1 and CDR2 (germline): DFQATT, SNEGSKA (reference sequence). Trimming shortened V by 3 bases and J by 2 bases, and 15 bases separated the two germline ends. The CDR3 totals 15 residues. Here the CDR3 reads CSASDSSATTDTQYF. In nucleotides, the CDR3 is TGCAGTGCTAGCGATTCTAGCGCCACCACAGATACGCAGTATTTT.

This clonotype occurred many times. CDR3 loop: CAISGETGELFF. Here the CDR3 DNA reads TGTGCCATCAGCGGGGAGACCGGGGAGCTGTTTTTT. This sequence joins TRBV10-3 and TRBJ2-2, with D tentatively TRBD2 (5 bases). The germline V gene encodes CDR1 ENHRY and CDR2 SYGVKD. This CDR3 spans 12 amino acids. V lost 6 bases to trimming and J lost 5 bases, with 7 bases between them.

This clonotype was seen many times. This chain links TRBV10-3 with TRBJ2-2; D is ambiguous. The CDR3 spans 15 residues. CDR1 is ENHRY and CDR2 is SYGVKD in the germline V gene. The V gene lost 4 bases and the J gene lost 6 bases, with 15 bases spanning the gap. CDR3 sequence: CAISARTVVSGELFF. The DNA for the CDR3 is TGTGCCATCAGTGCTCGGACGGTCGTTTCCGGGGAGCTGTTTTTT.

There are many counts of this clonotype. The V gene is TRBV2, the J gene TRBJ1-6; perhaps TRBD1 as D (6 bases). Germline loops: CDR1 SNHLY, CDR2 FYNNEI. V lost 11 bases to trimming and J lost 6 bases, with 14 bases between them. The CDR3 is made up of 13 amino acids. CDR3 residues: CAGRGEFNSPLHF. CDR3 nucleotides: TGTGCCGGAAGGGGGGAGTTTAATTCACCCCTCCACTTT.

This clonotype has a handful of counts. The J gene is TRBJ1-4, the V gene TRBV4-3; 7 bases line up with TRBD1. The ends lost 1 base at V and 8 bases at J; junction bases unmatched: 7. This CDR3 comprises 15 residues. The germline V gene encodes CDR1 LGHNA and CDR2 YSLEER. In DNA form, the CDR3 reads TGCGCCAGCAGCCAAGGGACAGGAAGGGGAGAAAAACTGTTTTTT. Amino acid sequence: CASSQGTGRGEKLFF.

In its sample, this clonotype was seen many times. In nucleotides, the CDR3 is TGTGCCAGCAGTTCCCTCACAGAGCAGTTCTTC. Amino acid sequence: CASSSLTEQFF. The chain uses TRBV12-3 or TRBV12-4 and TRBJ2-1; D is unclear. V lost 4 bases and J lost 10, with 8 bases in between. The length of the CDR3 is 11 residues.

This sequence joins TRBV28 and TRBJ1-2; D is unclear. The CDR3 has 12 residues. Germline V lookup: CDR1 MDHEN, CDR2 SYDVKM. V was shortened by 8 bases and J by 5 bases, with 12 bases between the two germline ends. The CDR3 here is CASLGSVYGYTF. As DNA, the CDR3 is TGTGCCAGCCTCGGATCTGTGTATGGCTACACCTTC.

The J gene is TRBJ1-4, the V gene TRBV27, with a possible D match to TRBD1 (5 bases). The CDR3 extends over 15 amino acids. Germline CDR1 MNHEY, CDR2 SMNVEV (reference sequence). V was cut by 5 bases and J by 5 bases, with 15 bases left in between. The CDR3 nucleotides read TGTGCCAGCAGTCGCCGACGACAGCAAAATGAAAAACTGTTTTTT. Protein product: CASSRRRQQNEKLFF.

This clonotype has at least ten counts. V gene TRBV28 combines with J gene TRBJ1-6; D is possibly TRBD1 (5 bases). CDR3 size: 16 residues. Germline loops: CDR1 MDHEN, CDR2 SYDVKM. V was shortened by 3 bases and J by 4 bases, with 13 bases between the two germline ends. The CDR3 here is CASSLVARQYNSPLHF. The CDR3 DNA reads TGTGCCAGCAGTTTGGTCGCTCGACAGTATAATTCACCCCTCCACTTT.

This clonotype was seen many times. This chain connects TRBV29-1 to TRBJ2-2; D unresolved. The CDR3 runs to 10 residues. The V end was cut by 7 bases, the J end by 4 bases, with 4 bases between. Germline lookup yields CDR1 SQVTM and CDR2 ANQGSEA. CDR3 amino acids: CSAFTGELFF. DNA for the CDR3: TGCAGCGCTTTCACCGGGGAGCTGTTTTTT.

The CDR3 bases are TGTGCCAGCAGCCATAGGGGCGGCTACAATGAGCAGTTCTTC. This gives the protein CASSHRGGYNEQFF. The gene calls are TRBV3-1 and TRBJ2-1, with TRBD1 as a possible D gene (5 bases). V lost 3 bases, J lost 3 bases, and 9 bases lay in between. Germline CDR1 is LGHDT and CDR2 is YNNKEL (reference sequence). The CDR3 consists of 14 residues.

This clonotype was observed many times. The chain uses TRBV7-2 and TRBJ2-7, with D perhaps TRBD2 (6 bases). The length of the CDR3 is 16 residues. V was clipped by 4 bases and J by 3 bases, with 19 bases between them. The germline gives CDR1 SGHTA, CDR2 FQGNSA. CDR3 in DNA: TGTGCCAGCAGCTATGCACTATCCGGGACTGGCTACGAGCAGTACTTC. It translates to CASSYALSGTGYEQYF. The whole variable domain, filled in from reference TRBV7-2 and TRBJ2-7, reads GAGVSQSPSNKVTEKGKDVELRCDPISGHTALYWYRQSLGQGLEFLIYFQGNSAPDKSGLPSDRFSAERTGGSVSTLTIQRTQQEDSAVYLCASSYALSGTGYEQYFGPGTRLTVT.

This clonotype was seen at least ten times. In DNA, the CDR3 is TGTGCCAGCAGTTTACGCCCCACCGTGTACAATGAGCAGTTCTTC. This translates into CASSLRPTVYNEQFF. The V and J genes are TRBV28 and TRBJ2-1, with D hard to call. There are 15 residues in the CDR3. V shed 2 bases and J shed 4 bases, with 12 bases lying between them. CDR1 is MDHEN and CDR2 is SYDVKM in the germline V gene.

The rearrangement links TRBV6-2 or TRBV6-3 to TRBJ2-2; possible D gene TRBD1, 5 bases. The CDR3 has 13 residues. The V and J ends lost 7 bases and 1 base respectively, with 7 bases between them. CDR1 is MNHEY, CDR2 SVGEGT, per germline. The CDR3 here is CASTQGNTGELFF. CDR3 nucleotides: TGTGCCAGCACCCAGGGGAACACCGGGGAGCTGTTTTTT.

This clonotype was recorded a few times. The rearrangement links TRBV6-1 to TRBJ1-1, with D perhaps matching TRBD1 (6 bases). Per germline, CDR1 MNHNS and CDR2 SASEGT. The germline V and J ends were trimmed by 6 bases and 3 bases, with 11 bases remaining between them. The CDR3 runs to 13 residues. The CDR3 here is CASSPNRDTEAFF. CDR3 nucleotides: TGTGCCAGCAGCCCTAACAGGGACACTGAAGCTTTCTTT.

This clonotype was observed many times. The V gene is TRBV10-3, the J gene TRBJ1-3, with a tentative D call TRBD1 (5 bases). V lost 2 bases, J lost 0 bases, and 8 bases lay in between. The CDR3 runs 15 residues. Germline V gene sequence: CDR1 ENHRY, CDR2 SYGVKD. For the CDR3, the DNA is TGTGCCATCAGTGAGGAGGGGCCCTCTGGAAACACCATATATTTT. Translation gives CAISEEGPSGNTIYF.

This clonotype has just one count. This rearrangement joins TRBV4-2 to TRBJ2-1, with TRBD1 matching 8 bases. Germline V CDR1 and CDR2: LGHNA, YNFKEQ. This CDR3 has 14 residues. V shed 2 bases and J 8 bases; nucleotides not matched to a gene: 5. This CDR3 is CASSQRTGNDEQFF. CDR3 DNA: TGTGCCAGCAGCCAAAGGACAGGGAACGATGAGCAGTTCTTC.

This chain connects TRBV18 to TRBJ2-2; the D call may be TRBD1 or TRBD2 (5 bases each). V dropped 4 bases and J dropped 2 bases, with 14 bases sitting between them. Germline lookup yields CDR1 KGHSH and CDR2 LQKENI. The CDR3 totals 16 residues. The DNA of the CDR3 is TGTGCCAGCTCACTTTTCCGGGACCTAAACACCGGGGAGCTGTTTTTT. Encoded protein: CASSLFRDLNTGELFF.

The sample holds many counts of this clonotype. This chain links TRBV6-2 or TRBV6-3 with TRBJ2-1, with D uncertain. V dropped 0 bases and J dropped 9 bases, with 12 bases sitting between them. Germline-derived CDR1 and CDR2 are MNHEY and SVGEGT. This CDR3 is built from 14 residues. The CDR3 nucleotides read TGTGCCAGCAGTTACTCTGCGACTTCTACTGAGCAGTTCTTC. It translates to CASSYSATSTEQFF.

This clonotype was found many times. The chain employs TRBV2 and TRBJ2-7, with D maybe TRBD1 (6 bases). The CDR3 has 14 residues. V shed 7 bases and J shed 5 bases, with 18 bases lying between them. CDR1 and CDR2 (germline): SNHLY, FYNNEI. The DNA for the CDR3 is TGTGCCAGCAAGGGGGTGCGGCGGGTGAACGAGCAGTACTTC. Its translation is CASKGVRRVNEQYF.

The chain carries TRBV4-1 and TRBJ2-2, with TRBD1 matching 10 bases. The J segment lost 9 bases and the V segment lost 3 bases, leaving 7 bases of the junction unmatched. The CDR3 has 15 residues. Germline CDR1 reads MGHRA; CDR2 reads YSYEKL. The DNA for the CDR3 is TGCGCCAGCAGCCAGGAAGGGACAGGGGTCCGGGAGCTGTTTTTT. Translated: CASSQEGTGVRELFF.

In its sample, this clonotype was seen many times. J is TRBJ2-2 and V is TRBV27; a possible D gene is TRBD2 (6 bases). Per the germline V gene, CDR1 is MNHEY and CDR2 is SMNVEV (reference sequence). The CDR3 spans 15 residues. Trimming stripped 8 bases from V and 7 bases from J, with 20 bases between. The chain's CDR3 is CASGKWGEYSGELFF. CDR3 DNA: TGTGCCAGCGGAAAATGGGGGGAGTACAGCGGGGAGCTGTTTTTT.